Below are 23 T cell receptor beta chains sequenced from a single sample in a study of post-analysis software for immune sequencing data. Study conclusions and caveats: About 5 TRBV segments, including TRBV5-6, TRBV5-1 and TRBV20-1, were more frequent in patients than controls.

These receptors have no known antigen. Sequencing libraries made from TCR beta cDNA carried unique molecular identifiers. One entry per CDR3 protein results from TCRdb running MiXCR on the PCR reads. The data hold roughly 620,000 distinct CDR3 sequences, with roughly two fifths observed a single time. Material: blood. The receptors originated from a girl aged 5 to 17 with multiple sclerosis.

The CDR3 sequence: CASSLLAGVSYEQYF. CDR3 bases: TGTGCCAGCAGCCTCCTCGCGGGAGTCTCCTACGAGCAGTACTTC. V is TRBV12-3 or TRBV12-4 and J is TRBJ2-7, with 7 bases aligning to TRBD2. Unmatched junction bases numbered 8, after V lost 6 bases and J lost 0 bases. CDR3 length: 15 amino acids.

The chain is built from TRBV11-2 and TRBJ1-2; possible D gene TRBD1, 5 bases. V lost 3 bases, J lost 3 bases, and 17 bases lay in between. Germline V lookup: CDR1 SGHAT, CDR2 FQNNGV. This CDR3 is built from 16 residues. For the CDR3, the DNA is TGTGCCAGCAGCTTCGCCGGTAGCAGGGTAGACTATGGCTACACCTTC. Translation gives CASSFAGSRVDYGYTF.

Only a few counts were recorded for this clonotype. V gene TRBV3-1 combines with J gene TRBJ2-3; D gene uncertain. The CDR3 is made up of 12 amino acids. V shed 4 bases and J shed 14 bases, with 16 bases lying between them. Germline V CDR1 and CDR2: LGHDT, YNNKEL (reference sequence). The CDR3 region has the DNA TGTGCCAGCAGCCGAGAAGGTTTGAGTCGGTATTTT. Translating it yields CASSREGLSRYF.

This clonotype came up a few times. J is TRBJ2-3 and V is TRBV20-1; 13 bases agree with TRBD2. The CDR3 length is 14 residues. V trimming: 7 bases; J trimming: 3 bases; junction bases outside the gene matches: 4. Looked up from germline, CDR1 is DFQATT and CDR2 is SNEGSKA (reference sequence). Here the CDR3 reads CSVQTSGRTDTQYF. DNA of the CDR3: TGCAGTGTTCAGACTAGCGGGAGGACAGATACGCAGTATTTT.

In this sample, this clonotype turned up a few times. The genes are TRBV6-6 and TRBJ2-7; TRBD2 might be the D (6 bases). CDR1 and CDR2 from the germline V gene are MNHNY and SVGAGI (reference sequence). Trimming removed 6 bases at V and 3 bases at J, with 12 bases between. CDR3 length equals 13 residues. The CDR3, as DNA: TGTGCCAGCAGCCGCCCCGGGGGCTACGAGCAGTACTTC. It codes for CASSRPGGYEQYF.

The gene calls are TRBV7-9 and TRBJ2-4; TRBD2 aligns across 8 bases. V trimming: 1 base; J trimming: 0 bases; junction bases outside the gene matches: 14. The CDR3 totals 20 residues. The V gene's germline CDR1 is SEHNR and CDR2 FQNEAQ (reference sequence). CDR3 region: CASSLDFGQKAGVAKNIQYF. The CDR3, as DNA: TGTGCCAGCAGCTTAGATTTCGGACAGAAAGCGGGGGTAGCCAAAAACATTCAGTACTTC.

This clonotype showed up just a few times. The chain carries TRBV24-1 and TRBJ1-2; 9 bases align to TRBD1. The CDR3 sequence is 16 residues long. J lost 6 bases, V lost 1 base, and 8 bases had no gene match. Germline CDR1 is KGHDR and CDR2 is SFDVKD. The CDR3 here is CATSDFGTGGLNGYTF. CDR3 DNA sequence: TGTGCCACCAGTGATTTCGGCACAGGGGGCCTTAATGGCTACACCTTC.

This clonotype has only a few counts. This sequence joins TRBV12-3 or TRBV12-4 and TRBJ2-1, with 13 bases that match TRBD2. Trimming cost V 5 bases and J 0 bases; bases outside gene matches: 16. The CDR3 covers 21 residues. The CDR3 reads CASSLVGLAGAQMSSYNEQFF. CDR3 bases: TGTGCCAGCAGTCTAGTAGGACTAGCGGGGGCTCAGATGAGCTCCTACAATGAGCAGTTCTTC.

The chain recombines TRBV7-6 with TRBJ2-1, with 11 bases that match TRBD2. The ends lost 0 bases at V and 8 bases at J; junction bases unmatched: 6. Germline CDR1 SGHVS, CDR2 FNYEAQ. The CDR3 sequence is 16 residues long. DNA of the CDR3: TGTGCCAGCAGCTTAGCGACTAGCGGGATCTTTGATGAGCAGTTCTTC. Protein product: CASSLATSGIFDEQFF.

CDR3 sequence: CASSPSDGGYTF. In nucleotides, the CDR3 is TGTGCCAGCAGCCCCAGCGACGGTGGCTACACCTTC. The chain recombines TRBV12-3 or TRBV12-4 with TRBJ1-2; D is unclear. The CDR3 covers 12 residues. Trimming shortened V by 6 bases and J by 7 bases, and 12 bases separated the two germline ends.

This clonotype was seen a few times. Its ends do not fully match the called genes, so a read error is possible. The chain recombines TRBV9 with TRBJ1-2; D possibly corresponds to TRBD1 (6 bases). Germline V gene lookup returns CDR1 SGDLS and CDR2 YYNGEE. The CDR3 consists of 14 residues. CDR3 sequence reads: CASTVDPGAYGYTF. CDR3 nucleotides: TGTGCCAGCACCGTAGATCCAGGGGCCTATGGCTACACCTTC.

The sample holds a few counts of this clonotype. The chain employs TRBV12-3 or TRBV12-4 and TRBJ2-4, with 7 bases that match TRBD1. The closer fit of TRBJ2-7 to the DNA end suggests the J call may be wrong. The CDR3 sequence is 13 residues long. The CDR3 protein is CASKGAPTYEQYF. CDR3 DNA: TGTGCCAGCAAGGGGGCTCCTACCTACGAGCAGTACTTC.

The chain links TRBV10-3 to TRBJ1-1, with D uncertain. Per the germline V gene, CDR1 is ENHRY and CDR2 is SYGVKD. V lost 2 bases to trimming and J lost 5 bases, with 9 bases between them. This CDR3 has 13 residues. CDR3 sequence (DNA): TGTGCCATCAGTGAGAATGATAGTACTGAAGCTTTCTTT. It encodes CAISENDSTEAFF.

In DNA, the CDR3 is TGCAGTGCTAGAGATCCGGGACAGCGGCGGGGCTACACCTTC. Translating gives CSARDPGQRRGYTF. The V gene is TRBV20-1, the J gene TRBJ1-2, with 7 bases identical to TRBD1. The CDR3 covers 14 residues. Germline trimming cut 0 bases from V and 8 bases from J; bases unmatched to any gene: 9. The V gene's germline CDR1 is DFQATT and CDR2 SNEGSKA (reference sequence).

The chain is built from TRBV28 and TRBJ1-5; D is possibly TRBD1 (6 bases). V lost 2 bases and J 3 bases, leaving 14 bases between the germline ends. The CDR3 is made up of 16 amino acids. Germline loops: CDR1 MDHEN, CDR2 SYDVKM. The CDR3 reads CASSLQGLFINQPQHF. CDR3 nucleotides: TGTGCCAGCAGTTTACAGGGGCTTTTCATCAATCAGCCCCAGCATTTT.

Only a few counts were recorded for this clonotype. V and J are TRBV29-1 and TRBJ2-5; perhaps TRBD1 as D (6 bases). There are 13 residues in the CDR3. Trimming removed 7 bases at V and 2 bases at J, with 14 bases between. CDR1 and CDR2 from the germline V gene are SQVTM and ANQGSEA. In DNA form, the CDR3 reads TGCAGCGGGGCTACAGGGACGCAAGAGACCCAGTACTTC. Its protein product is CSGATGTQETQYF. Filled out from reference TRBV29-1 and TRBJ2-5, the complete variable domain reads SAVISQKPSRDICQRGTSLTIQCQVDSQVTMMFWYRQQPGQSLTLIATANQGSEATYESGFVIDKFPISRPNLTFSTLTVSNMSPEDSSIYLCSGATGTQETQYFGPGTRLLVL.

The chain joins TRBV7-2 to TRBJ1-1; no definite D call. This CDR3 spans 15 amino acids. V was pared by 1 base and J by 0 bases, with 9 bases between. The germline V gene encodes CDR1 SGHTA and CDR2 FQGNSA. The CDR3 DNA reads TGTGCCAGCAGCTTAGTTCCGATTATGAACACTGAAGCTTTCTTT. Amino acid sequence: CASSLVPIMNTEAFF. Drawing the rest from reference TRBV7-2 and TRBJ1-1, the complete variable domain is GAGVSQSPSNKVTEKGKDVELRCDPISGHTALYWYRQSLGQGLEFLIYFQGNSAPDKSGLPSDRFSAERTGGSVSTLTIQRTQQEDSAVYLCASSLVPIMNTEAFFGQGTRLTVV.

This clonotype was detected only a few times. The chain combines TRBV7-2 with TRBJ2-3; D remains unclear. Trimming pared 4 bases from V and 10 bases from J, leaving 12 bases between. The germline CDR1 and CDR2 sequences are SGHTA and FQGNSA. CDR3 length: 12 amino acids. CDR3 coding DNA: TGTGCCAGCAGCTACCGATGGCCGCCGCAGTATTTT. This translates into CASSYRWPPQYF.

CDR3 in DNA: TGCGCCATACAAGGGGCGACTCTATACGAGCAGTACTTC. This translates into CAIQGATLYEQYF. The genes are TRBV10-2 and TRBJ2-5; weak D call: TRBD1 (5 bases). The DNA end favors TRBJ2-7, so the J call may be wrong. CDR1 is WSHSY and CDR2 is SAAADI in the germline V gene. The CDR3 covers 13 residues.

This chain joins TRBV25-1 and TRBJ1-2; the D is unclear. The CDR3 has 14 amino acids. Trimming took 1 base from V and 7 from J, leaving 13 bases between them. The V gene's germline CDR1 is MGHDK and CDR2 SYGVNS. CDR3 DNA: TGTGCCAGCAGTGAATTGGGCCCGGGTGGTGGCTACACCTTC. Translating gives CASSELGPGGGYTF.

V is TRBV7-9 and J is TRBJ2-7, with D possibly matching TRBD2 (6 bases). V shed 3 bases and J shed 2 bases, with 11 bases lying between them. The CDR3 runs 14 residues. Per germline, CDR1 SEHNR and CDR2 FQNEAQ (reference sequence). The CDR3 reads CASSFLGSTYEQYF. The CDR3 coding sequence is TGTGCCAGCAGCTTCCTCGGGAGTACCTACGAGCAGTACTTC. The full variable domain, completed using reference TRBV7-9 and TRBJ2-7, is DTGVSQNPRHKITKRGQNVTFRCDPISEHNRLYWYRQTLGQGPEFLTYFQNEAQLEKSRLLSDRFSAERPKGSFSTLEIQRTEQGDSAMYLCASSFLGSTYEQYFGPGTRLTVT.

This clonotype was seen a handful of times. The chain employs TRBV15 and TRBJ1-2, with D tentatively TRBD1 (5 bases). Germline V gives CDR1 LNHNV, CDR2 YYDKDF (reference sequence). The CDR3 runs to 16 residues. V was trimmed by 5 bases and J by 0 bases, leaving 16 bases between them. As DNA, the CDR3 is TGTGCCACCAGCGGAGGCCGCGGGGGAGCTAACTATGGCTACACCTTC. Amino acids: CATSGGRGGANYGYTF.

This clonotype was observed a handful of times. V and J are TRBV5-1 and TRBJ2-7; D remains unclear. The CDR3 consists of 14 residues. V lost 0 bases and J lost 3, with 10 bases in between. Germline loops: CDR1 SGHRS, CDR2 YFSETQ. The CDR3 nucleotides read TGCGCCAGCAGCTTGGAAGGTGGGCTCTACGAGCAGTACTTC. Its protein is CASSLEGGLYEQYF.